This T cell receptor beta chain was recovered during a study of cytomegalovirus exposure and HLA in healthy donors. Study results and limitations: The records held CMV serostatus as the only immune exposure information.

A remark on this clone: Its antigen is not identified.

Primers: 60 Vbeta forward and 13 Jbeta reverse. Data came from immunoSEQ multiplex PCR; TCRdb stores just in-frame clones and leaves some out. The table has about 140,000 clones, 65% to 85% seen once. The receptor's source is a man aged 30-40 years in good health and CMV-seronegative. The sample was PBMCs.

CDR3 nucleotides: TGTGCCAGCAGTCGACAGGGTTTTGTCTATGGCTACACCTTC. Its protein product is CASSRQGFVYGYTF. V and J are TRBV6-5 and TRBJ1-2, with 7 nucleotides matching TRBD1. Germline assignment: CDR1 MNHEY and CDR2 SVGAGI. The CDR3 spans 14 residues. V lost 5 bases, J lost 4 bases, and 7 bases stayed unmatched.